These 19 T cell receptor beta chains were all obtained from the same sample, sequenced in a study of T cell changes during pregnancy in multiple sclerosis. TCRdb's copy holds only in-frame clones and misses some; the assay was immunoSEQ multiplex PCR. Seen here are fewer than 90,000 clones, 94% observed once, and the top ten hold under 2%. Specimen: peripheral blood, collected after pregnancy. The source of these receptors is a female donor in good health, enrolled as a control in a pregnancy study.

The CDR3 is CASSPSLNTEAFF. The CDR3 bases are TGTGCCAGCTCACCGTCCTTGAACACTGAAGCTTTCTTT. V is TRBV18 and J is TRBJ1-1; D remains ambiguous. Trimming stripped 3 bases from V and 0 bases from J, with 5 bases between. The CDR3 runs to 13 residues. Germline V CDR1 and CDR2: KGHSH, LQKENI.

The chain uses TRBV28 and TRBJ1-1; D uncertain. This CDR3 spans 14 amino acids. The V end lost 5 bases, the J end lost 5 bases, and 15 bases lay between the germline ends. Germline V gene data show CDR1 as MDHEN and CDR2 as SYDVKM. The CDR3 bases are TGTGCCAGCAGTACTGTCCACCTTGGTACTGAAGCTTTCTTT. This encodes CASSTVHLGTEAFF.

The rearrangement joins TRBV19 to TRBJ1-1; the D is unclear. CDR3 length: 14 residues. Germline V gene data show CDR1 as LNHDA and CDR2 as SQIVND (reference sequence). V shed 3 bases and J shed 6 bases, with 14 bases lying between them. The CDR3 protein is CASSIGGGVAEAFF. As DNA, the CDR3 is TGTGCCAGTAGTATTGGAGGAGGAGTGGCTGAAGCTTTCTTT. The variable domain in full, completed from reference TRBV19 and TRBJ1-1, reads DGGITQSPKYLFRKEGQNVTLSCEQNLNHDAMYWYRQDPGQGLRLIYYSQIVNDFQKGDIAEGYSVSREKKESFPLTVTSAQKNPTAFYLCASSIGGGVAEAFFGQGTRLTVV.

The chain joins TRBV5-1 to TRBJ2-7; D possibly corresponds to TRBD1 (6 bases). V lost 0 bases and J 5 bases, leaving 12 bases between the germline ends. CDR3 length: 14 residues. Germline V gene sequence: CDR1 SGHRS, CDR2 YFSETQ. The chain's CDR3 is CASSLDTGSHEQYF. CDR3 bases: TGCGCCAGCAGCTTGGATACAGGGTCCCACGAGCAGTACTTC.

J is TRBJ2-3 and V is TRBV4-1; tentatively, D is TRBD1 (5 bases). CDR1 is MGHRA and CDR2 is YSYEKL in the germline V gene. This CDR3 is built from 15 residues. V was pared by 4 bases and J by 2 bases, with 13 bases between. CDR3 nucleotide sequence: TGCGCCAGCAGCCGCCAGACAGTAGACACAGATACGCAGTATTTT. This sequence encodes CASSRQTVDTDTQYF.

V is TRBV7-2 and J is TRBJ1-4; 7 bases fit TRBD1. This CDR3 is 15 amino acids long. Germline CDR1 is SGHTA and CDR2 is FQGNSA. The V segment lost 2 bases and the J segment 7 bases; nucleotides outside the gene matches: 7. The DNA for the CDR3 is TGTGCCAGCAGCTTAAGGACAGGACTTTTTGAAAAACTGTTTTTT. Translating gives CASSLRTGLFEKLFF.

This clone has a single count. The V call is TRBV4-1, the J call TRBJ2-1; 7 bases line up with TRBD1. CDR1 is MGHRA and CDR2 is YSYEKL in the germline V gene. The CDR3 totals 16 residues. The junction had 9 bases not matched to a gene; V was cut back by 3 bases and J by 4 bases. The CDR3 nucleotides read TGCGCCAGCAGCCATCCCAGGGACAGAATGTACAATGAGCAGTTCTTC. Amino acid sequence: CASSHPRDRMYNEQFF.

The chain has TRBV5-4 and TRBJ2-5; the match to TRBD2 covers 8 bases. V was pared by 4 bases and J by 4 bases, with 9 bases of the junction left unmatched. The CDR3 runs to 15 residues. Germline assignment: CDR1 SGHNT and CDR2 YYREEE (reference sequence). The CDR3 DNA is TGTGCCAGCAGCCAGGACTCGGGAGGGCGAGAGACCCAGTACTTC. Protein sequence: CASSQDSGGRETQYF.

The rearrangement joins TRBV15 to TRBJ2-3; D perhaps matches TRBD1 (5 bases). Germline CDR1 LNHNV, CDR2 YYDKDF (reference sequence). CDR3 size: 14 residues. The V gene lost 3 bases and the J gene lost 1 base, with 8 bases spanning the gap. This CDR3 reads CATSSRVGTDTQYF. CDR3 in DNA: TGTGCCACCAGCAGCAGGGTAGGCACAGATACGCAGTATTTT. Full variable domain (remainder filled in from reference TRBV15 and TRBJ2-3): DAMVIQNPRYQVTQFGKPVTLSCSQTLNHNVMYWYQQKSSQAPKLLFHYYDKDFNNEADTPDNFQSRRPNTSFCFLDIRSPGLGDTAMYLCATSSRVGTDTQYFGPGTRLTVL.

J is TRBJ1-5 and V is TRBV2; D may be TRBD1 (5 bases). V was cut by 6 bases and J by 3 bases, with 12 bases left in between. Germline CDR1 reads SNHLY; CDR2 reads FYNNEI. This CDR3 has 14 residues. The CDR3 DNA follows: TGTGCCAGCAGCCTCGACAGATTCAATCAGCCCCAGCATTTT. Translating gives CASSLDRFNQPQHF.

V gene TRBV19 combines with J gene TRBJ2-1, with D perhaps TRBD1 (6 bases). V lost 2 bases, J lost 0 bases, and 14 bases lay in between. Germline loops: CDR1 LNHDA, CDR2 SQIVND (reference sequence). This CDR3 comprises 17 residues. The CDR3 region is CASSILGRGYSYNEQFF. CDR3 sequence (DNA): TGTGCCAGTAGTATACTTGGCAGGGGATACTCCTACAATGAGCAGTTCTTC.

V gene TRBV20-1 combines with J gene TRBJ2-3; no clear D gene. Trimming pared 5 bases from V and 1 base from J, leaving 4 bases between. The germline CDR1 and CDR2 sequences are DFQATT and SNEGSKA (reference sequence). The CDR3 is made up of 11 amino acids. The CDR3 is CSAAGTDTQYF. CDR3 DNA sequence: TGCAGTGCTGCGGGCACAGATACGCAGTATTTT.

The chain has TRBV5-1 and TRBJ2-3; tentative D call: TRBD2 (6 bases). Germline CDR1 and CDR2: SGHRS and YFSETQ. V was shortened by 3 bases and J by 1 base, with 18 bases between the two germline ends. The CDR3 loop spans 17 amino acids. The CDR3 DNA is TGCGCCAGCAGCTCCGGCTTGGAGTCGGGGGGCACAGATACGCAGTATTTT. Translated: CASSSGLESGGTDTQYF.

The V call is TRBV28, the J call TRBJ2-7; 12 bases line up with TRBD1. The V gene end was trimmed by 5 bases and the J gene end by 5 bases; junction bases not matched to a gene: 10. The germline CDR1 and CDR2 sequences are MDHEN and SYDVKM. The CDR3 is 16 amino acids. CDR3 region: CASSPLGQGASDEQYF. The CDR3 nucleotides read TGTGCCAGCAGTCCGCTGGGACAGGGGGCAAGCGACGAGCAGTACTTC.

The chain carries TRBV7-9 and TRBJ1-1; D is unresolved. The V and J ends lost 1 base and 4 bases respectively, with 10 bases between them. Germline CDR1 is SEHNR and CDR2 is FQNEAQ (reference sequence). The CDR3 runs to 14 residues. CDR3 sequence: CASSLGSEGTEAFF. The CDR3 DNA is TGTGCCAGCAGCTTAGGTTCAGAGGGCACTGAAGCTTTCTTT.

The chain carries TRBV7-9 and TRBJ2-1, with TRBD1 as a possible D gene (5 bases). The germline V gene encodes CDR1 SEHNR and CDR2 FQNEAQ (reference sequence). Trimming took 2 bases from V and 7 from J, leaving 9 bases between them. This CDR3 spans 13 amino acids. CDR3 in amino acids: CASSLTGPNEQFF. For the CDR3, the DNA is TGTGCCAGCAGCTTAACAGGACCTAATGAGCAGTTCTTC.

This chain joins TRBV5-4 and TRBJ2-1; 9 bases match TRBD1. The V gene's germline CDR1 is SGHNT and CDR2 YYREEE (reference sequence). The V gene end was trimmed by 4 bases and the J gene end by 3 bases; junction bases not matched to a gene: 8. This CDR3 is 16 amino acids long. The CDR3 reads CASSPPGQGGYNEQFF. The CDR3 nucleotides are TGTGCCAGCAGCCCTCCGGGACAGGGCGGCTACAATGAGCAGTTCTTC.

The rearrangement uses TRBV28 and TRBJ1-5; TRBD1 aligns across 8 bases. This CDR3 has 18 amino acids. Losses at the gene ends were 2 bases for V and 5 bases for J; bases not matched to a gene: 14. Germline V gene lookup returns CDR1 MDHEN and CDR2 SYDVKM. CDR3: CASSLGIRQGFGDQPQHF. DNA of the CDR3: TGTGCCAGCAGTTTAGGGATTCGACAGGGGTTTGGAGATCAGCCCCAGCATTTT.

The chain recombines TRBV29-1 with TRBJ2-7, with 8 bases that match TRBD1. Germline CDR1 and CDR2: SQVTM and ANQGSEA. V lost 6 bases to trimming and J lost 3 bases; unmatched junction nucleotides: 7. The CDR3 runs 13 residues. The CDR3 here is CSVGPGQGYEQYF. Here the CDR3 DNA reads TGCAGCGTGGGGCCTGGACAGGGCTACGAGCAGTACTTC.